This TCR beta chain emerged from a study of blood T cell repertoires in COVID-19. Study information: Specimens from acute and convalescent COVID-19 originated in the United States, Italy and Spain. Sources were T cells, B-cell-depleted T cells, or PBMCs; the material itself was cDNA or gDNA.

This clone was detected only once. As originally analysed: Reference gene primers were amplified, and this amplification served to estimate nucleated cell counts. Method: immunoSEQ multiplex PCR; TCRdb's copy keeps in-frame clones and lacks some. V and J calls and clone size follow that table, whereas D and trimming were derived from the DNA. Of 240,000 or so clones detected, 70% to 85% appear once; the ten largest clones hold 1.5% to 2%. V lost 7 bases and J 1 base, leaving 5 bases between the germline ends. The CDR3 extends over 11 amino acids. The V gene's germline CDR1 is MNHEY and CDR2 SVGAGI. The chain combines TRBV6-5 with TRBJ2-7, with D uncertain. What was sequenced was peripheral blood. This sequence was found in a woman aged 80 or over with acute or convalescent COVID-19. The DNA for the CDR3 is TGTGCCAGCACCAGGTCCTACGAGCAGTACTTC. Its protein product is CASTRSYEQYF.